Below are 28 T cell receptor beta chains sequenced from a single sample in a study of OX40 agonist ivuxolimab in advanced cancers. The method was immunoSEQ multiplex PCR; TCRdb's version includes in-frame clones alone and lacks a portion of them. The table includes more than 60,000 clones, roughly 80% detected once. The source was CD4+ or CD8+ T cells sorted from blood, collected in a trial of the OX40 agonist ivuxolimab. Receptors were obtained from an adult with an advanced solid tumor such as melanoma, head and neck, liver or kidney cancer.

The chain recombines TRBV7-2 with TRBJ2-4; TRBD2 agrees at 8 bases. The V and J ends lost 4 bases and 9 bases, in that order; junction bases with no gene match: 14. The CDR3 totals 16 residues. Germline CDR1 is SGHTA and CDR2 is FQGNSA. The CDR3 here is CASSSRGGGNPSIQYF. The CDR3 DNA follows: TGTGCCAGCAGCTCAAGGGGCGGGGGGAACCCCAGCATTCAGTACTTC.

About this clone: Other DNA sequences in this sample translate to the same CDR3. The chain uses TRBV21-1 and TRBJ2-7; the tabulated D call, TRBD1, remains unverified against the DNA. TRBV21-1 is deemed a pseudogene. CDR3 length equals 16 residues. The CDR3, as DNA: TGTGCCAGCAGCAAGGCGAGGGACAGGGGCTCCTACGAGCAGTACTTC. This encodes CASSKARDRGSYEQYF.

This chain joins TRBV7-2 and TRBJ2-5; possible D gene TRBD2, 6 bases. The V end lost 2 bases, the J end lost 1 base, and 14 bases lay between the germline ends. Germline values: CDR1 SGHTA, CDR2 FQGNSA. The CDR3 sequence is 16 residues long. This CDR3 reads CASSLRRETLQETQYF. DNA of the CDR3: TGTGCCAGCAGCTTAAGACGGGAGACCCTCCAAGAGACCCAGTACTTC. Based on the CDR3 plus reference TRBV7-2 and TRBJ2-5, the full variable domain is GAGVSQSPSNKVTEKGKDVELRCDPISGHTALYWYRQSLGQGLEFLIYFQGNSAPDKSGLPSDRFSAERTGGSVSTLTIQRTQQEDSAVYLCASSLRRETLQETQYFGPGTRLLVL.

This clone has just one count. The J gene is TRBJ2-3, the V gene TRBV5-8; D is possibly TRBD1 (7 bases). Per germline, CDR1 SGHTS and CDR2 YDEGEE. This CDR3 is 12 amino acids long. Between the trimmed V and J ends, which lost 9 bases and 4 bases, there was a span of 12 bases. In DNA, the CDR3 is TGTGCCACCCAGGGGGGAGCAGATACGCAGTATTTT. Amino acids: CATQGGADTQYF.

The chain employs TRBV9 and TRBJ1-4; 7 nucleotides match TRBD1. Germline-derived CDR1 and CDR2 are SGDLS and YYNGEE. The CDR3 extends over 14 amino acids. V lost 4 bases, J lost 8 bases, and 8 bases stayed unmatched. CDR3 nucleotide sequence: TGTGCCAGCAGCACAGGGGACGAATCAGAAAAACTGTTTTTT. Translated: CASSTGDESEKLFF.

CDR3 DNA: TGTGCCAGCAGCGCTACTATCTCTGGAGATACGCAGTATTTT. Translated, it gives CASSATISGDTQYF. The chain couples TRBV9 to TRBJ2-3; D remains ambiguous. CDR1 is SGDLS and CDR2 is YYNGEE in the germline V gene. V lost 3 bases and J 5 bases, leaving 13 bases between the germline ends. The CDR3 contains 14 residues. Full variable domain (missing parts from reference TRBV9 and TRBJ2-3): DSGVTQTPKHLITATGQRVTLRCSPRSGDLSVYWYQQSLDQGLQFLIQYYNGEERAKGNILERFSAQQFPDLHSELNLSSLELGDSALYFCASSATISGDTQYFGPGTRLTVL.

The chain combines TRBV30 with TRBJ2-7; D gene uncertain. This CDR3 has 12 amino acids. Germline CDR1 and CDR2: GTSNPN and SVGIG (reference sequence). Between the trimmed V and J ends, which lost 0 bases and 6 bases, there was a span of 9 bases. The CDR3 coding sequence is TGTGCCTGGAGTGTACAATTGGGCGAGCAGTACTTC. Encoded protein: CAWSVQLGEQYF.

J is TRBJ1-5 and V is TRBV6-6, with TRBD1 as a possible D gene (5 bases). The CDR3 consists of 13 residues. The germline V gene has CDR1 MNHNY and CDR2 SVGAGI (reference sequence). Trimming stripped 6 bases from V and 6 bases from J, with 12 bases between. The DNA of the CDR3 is TGTGCCAGCAGGAGGGAGGGGTTTCAGCCCCAGCATTTT. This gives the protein CASRREGFQPQHF.

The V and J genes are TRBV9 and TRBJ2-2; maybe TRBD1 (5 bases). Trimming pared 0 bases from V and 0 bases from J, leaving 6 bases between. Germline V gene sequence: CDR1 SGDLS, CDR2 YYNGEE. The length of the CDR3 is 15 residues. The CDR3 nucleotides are TGTGCCAGCAGCGTAGGGGGCACGAACACCGGGGAGCTGTTTTTT. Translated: CASSVGGTNTGELFF.

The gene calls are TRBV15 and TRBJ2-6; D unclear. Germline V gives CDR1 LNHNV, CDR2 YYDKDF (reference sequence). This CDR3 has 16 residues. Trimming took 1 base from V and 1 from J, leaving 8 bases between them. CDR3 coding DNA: TGTGCCACCAGCAGAGCCCCGTTGTCTGGGGCCAACGTCCTGACTTTC. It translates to CATSRAPLSGANVLTF.

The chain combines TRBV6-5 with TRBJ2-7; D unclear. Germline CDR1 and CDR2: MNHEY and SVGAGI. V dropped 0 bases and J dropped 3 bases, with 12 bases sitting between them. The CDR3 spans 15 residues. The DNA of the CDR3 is TGTGCCAGCAGTTACTCGGAACGGTTTAGCTACGAGCAGTACTTC. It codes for CASSYSERFSYEQYF.

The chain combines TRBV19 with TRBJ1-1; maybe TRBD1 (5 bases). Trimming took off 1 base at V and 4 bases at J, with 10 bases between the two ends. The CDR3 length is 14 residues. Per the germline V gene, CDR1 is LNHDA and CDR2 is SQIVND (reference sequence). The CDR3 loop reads CASSIAAGGTEAFF. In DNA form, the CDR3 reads TGTGCCAGTAGTATAGCAGCGGGGGGCACTGAAGCTTTCTTT.

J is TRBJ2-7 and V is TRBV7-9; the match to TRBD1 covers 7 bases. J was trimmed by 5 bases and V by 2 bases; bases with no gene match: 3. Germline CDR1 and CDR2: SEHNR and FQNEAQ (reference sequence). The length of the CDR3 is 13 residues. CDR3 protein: CASSLRQGHEQYF. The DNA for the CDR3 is TGTGCCAGCAGCTTACGACAGGGTCACGAGCAGTACTTC. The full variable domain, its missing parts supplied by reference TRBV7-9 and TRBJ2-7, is DTGVSQNPRHKITKRGQNVTFRCDPISEHNRLYWYRQTLGQGPEFLTYFQNEAQLEKSRLLSDRFSAERPKGSFSTLEIQRTEQGDSAMYLCASSLRQGHEQYFGPGTRLTVT.

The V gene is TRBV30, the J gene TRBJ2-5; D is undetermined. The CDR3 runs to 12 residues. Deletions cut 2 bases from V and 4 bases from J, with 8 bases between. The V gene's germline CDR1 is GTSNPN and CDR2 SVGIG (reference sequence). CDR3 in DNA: TGTGCCTGGAGTTTTGAGCGAGAGACCCAGTACTTC. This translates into CAWSFERETQYF.

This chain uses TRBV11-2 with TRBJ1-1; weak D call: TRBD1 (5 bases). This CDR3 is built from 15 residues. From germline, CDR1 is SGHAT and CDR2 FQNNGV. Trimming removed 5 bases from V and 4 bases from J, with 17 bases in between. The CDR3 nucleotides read TGTGCCAGCAGCGAAACCCCGGGGCGCAGCACTGAAGCTTTCTTT. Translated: CASSETPGRSTEAFF.

The CDR3: CASSSDDQPQHF. As DNA, the CDR3 is TGTGCCAGCAGTTCCGATGATCAGCCCCAGCATTTT. V gene TRBV5-5 combines with J gene TRBJ1-5; D uncertain. This CDR3 is built from 12 residues. CDR1 is SGHKS, CDR2 YYEKEE, per germline (reference sequence). Trimming took 5 bases from V and 5 from J, leaving 8 bases between them.

The DNA of the CDR3 is TGTGCCAGCAGCCCACTAGCGGGGGACCATCGGGAGCAGTACTTC. Translation gives CASSPLAGDHREQYF. V usage is TRBV5-6 and J usage is TRBJ2-7; 11 nucleotides align to TRBD2. The V segment lost 4 bases and the J segment 7 bases; nucleotides outside the gene matches: 10. The CDR3 length is 15 residues. Germline CDR1 SGHDT, CDR2 YYEEEE.

The chain's CDR3 is CASRVTGGSETQYF. The CDR3 DNA sequence: TGTGCCAGCAGGGTAACAGGGGGCTCAGAGACCCAGTACTTC. The chain links TRBV11-2 to TRBJ2-5; TRBD1 matches at 9 bases. The V gene's germline CDR1 is SGHAT and CDR2 FQNNGV. The CDR3 contains 14 residues. V trimming: 6 bases; J trimming: 4 bases; junction bases outside the gene matches: 6.

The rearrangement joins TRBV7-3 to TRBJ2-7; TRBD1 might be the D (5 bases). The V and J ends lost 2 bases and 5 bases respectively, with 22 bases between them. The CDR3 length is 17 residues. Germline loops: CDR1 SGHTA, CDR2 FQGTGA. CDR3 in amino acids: CASSLPQIQGPRHEQYF. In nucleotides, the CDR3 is TGTGCCAGCAGCTTACCACAAATCCAGGGTCCCCGCCACGAGCAGTACTTC.

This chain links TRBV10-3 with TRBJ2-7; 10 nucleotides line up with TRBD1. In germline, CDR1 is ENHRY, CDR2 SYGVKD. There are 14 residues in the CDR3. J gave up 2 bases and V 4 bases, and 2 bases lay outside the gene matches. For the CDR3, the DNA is TGTGCCATCAGTGGGGGACAGGGGCCCTACGAGCAGTACTTC. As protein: CAISGGQGPYEQYF.

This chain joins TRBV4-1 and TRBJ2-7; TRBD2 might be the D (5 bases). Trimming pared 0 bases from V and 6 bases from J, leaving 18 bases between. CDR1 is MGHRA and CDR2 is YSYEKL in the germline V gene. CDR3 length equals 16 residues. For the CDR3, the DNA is TGCGCCAGCAGCCAAGACGTACCAGCGGCAGCAGGCGAGCAGTACTTC. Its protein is CASSQDVPAAAGEQYF.

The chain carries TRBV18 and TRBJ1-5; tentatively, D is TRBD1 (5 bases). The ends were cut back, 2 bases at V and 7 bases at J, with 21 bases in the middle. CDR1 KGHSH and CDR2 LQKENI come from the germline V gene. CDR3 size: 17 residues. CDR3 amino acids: CASSPTTPGPWGQPQHF. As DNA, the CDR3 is TGTGCCAGCTCACCAACCACTCCGGGACCTTGGGGACAGCCCCAGCATTTT.

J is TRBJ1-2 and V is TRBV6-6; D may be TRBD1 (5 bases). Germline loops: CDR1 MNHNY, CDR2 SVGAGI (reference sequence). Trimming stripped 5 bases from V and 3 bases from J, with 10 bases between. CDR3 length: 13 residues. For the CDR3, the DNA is TGTGCCAGCAGTCACACAGGCGACTATGGCTACACCTTC. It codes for CASSHTGDYGYTF.

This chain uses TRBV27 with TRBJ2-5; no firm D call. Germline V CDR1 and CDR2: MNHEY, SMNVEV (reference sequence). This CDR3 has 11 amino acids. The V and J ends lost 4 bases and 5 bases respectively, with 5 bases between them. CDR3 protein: CASSSGETQYF. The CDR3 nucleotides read TGTGCCAGCAGTTCCGGGGAGACCCAGTACTTC.

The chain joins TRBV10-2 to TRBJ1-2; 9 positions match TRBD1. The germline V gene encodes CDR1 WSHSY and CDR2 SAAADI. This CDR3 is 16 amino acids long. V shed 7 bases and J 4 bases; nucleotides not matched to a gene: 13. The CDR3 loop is CASTGQGTTSFYGYTF. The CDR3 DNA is TGCGCCAGCACTGGACAGGGGACGACTAGTTTCTATGGCTACACCTTC.

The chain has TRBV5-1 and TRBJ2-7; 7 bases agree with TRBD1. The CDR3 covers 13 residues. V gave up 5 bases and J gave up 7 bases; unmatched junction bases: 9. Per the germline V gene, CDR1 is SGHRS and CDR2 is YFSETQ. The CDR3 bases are TGCGCCAGCAGATCCGACAGGGTATGGGAGCAGTACTTC. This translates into CASRSDRVWEQYF. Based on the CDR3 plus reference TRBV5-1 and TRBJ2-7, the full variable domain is KAGVTQTPRYLIKTRGQQVTLSCSPISGHRSVSWYQQTPGQGLQFLFEYFSETQRNKGNFPGRFSGRQFSNSRSEMNVSTLELGDSALYLCASRSDRVWEQYFGPGTRLTVT.

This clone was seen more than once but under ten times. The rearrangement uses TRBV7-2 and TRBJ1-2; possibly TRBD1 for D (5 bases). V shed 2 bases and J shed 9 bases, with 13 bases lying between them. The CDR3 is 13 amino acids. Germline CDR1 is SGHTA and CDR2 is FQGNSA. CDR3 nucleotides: TGTGCCAGCAGCTTATTACAGGTTTTGCGCTACACCTTC. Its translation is CASSLLQVLRYTF.

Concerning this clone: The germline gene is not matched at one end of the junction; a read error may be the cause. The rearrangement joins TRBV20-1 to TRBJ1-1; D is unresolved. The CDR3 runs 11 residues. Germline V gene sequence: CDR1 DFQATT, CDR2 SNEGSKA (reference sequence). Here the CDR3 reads CSASLVGREVF. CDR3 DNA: TGCAGTGCCTCCCTCGTGGGCCGGGAAGTCTTT.